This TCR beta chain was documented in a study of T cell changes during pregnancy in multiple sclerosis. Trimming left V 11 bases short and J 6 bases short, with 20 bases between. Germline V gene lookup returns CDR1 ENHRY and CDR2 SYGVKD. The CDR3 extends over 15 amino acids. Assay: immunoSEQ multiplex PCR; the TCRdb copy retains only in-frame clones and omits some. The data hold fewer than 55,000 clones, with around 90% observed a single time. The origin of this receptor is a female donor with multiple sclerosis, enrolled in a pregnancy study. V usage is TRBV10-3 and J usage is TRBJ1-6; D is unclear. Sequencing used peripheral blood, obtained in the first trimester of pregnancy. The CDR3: CAAREAEVGNSPLHF. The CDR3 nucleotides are TGTGCCGCAAGGGAGGCCGAGGTCGGTAATTCACCCCTCCACTTT.